The clone carrying this T cell receptor beta chain was detected only a few times. Its target is unknown. TCRdb re-derived calls from the 5' RACE reads in MiXCR, one entry per CDR3 protein. The sample comprises approximately 90,000 distinct CDR3 sequences, about 8% of which are singletons, and 9.9% rests with the top ten. The entry originates in a study of CD8 T cells in ankylosing spondylitis. Trimming pared 2 bases from V and 1 base from J, leaving 11 bases between. The CDR3 is 16 residues long. Germline V gene data show CDR1 as SGHTA and CDR2 as FQGNSA. Findings of the study overall: A motif of 7 to 9 highly homologous TCR beta variants was seen as apparently characteristic of ankylosing spondylitis blood.

Sequencing input: blood, either unsorted or a sorted T cell fraction (not recorded which). This chain uses TRBV7-2 with TRBJ2-2; D possibly corresponds to TRBD2 (5 bases). The receptor's source is a male donor with ankylosing spondylitis or in good health (not recorded which). The CDR3 is CASSLWRPENTGELFF. In DNA form, the CDR3 reads TGTGCCAGCAGCTTATGGAGGCCGGAGAACACCGGGGAGCTGTTTTTT.